The 19 T cell receptor beta chains listed next were all sequenced from one sample in a study of blood T cell repertoires in COVID-19. Produced via immunoSEQ multiplex PCR; TCRdb's table is partial and in-frame only. The sample holds roughly 50,000 clones, 75% to 90% seen once. The sample was peripheral blood. The receptors were sampled from a woman in her fifties or sixties with active COVID-19.

This clone was counted only a few times. The chain carries TRBV7-9 and TRBJ2-7; 8 bases fit TRBD1. The junction had 4 bases not matched to a gene; V was cut back by 3 bases and J by 3 bases. The length of the CDR3 is 14 residues. Germline lookup yields CDR1 SEHNR and CDR2 FQNEAQ (reference sequence). The CDR3 is CASSLRDRSYEQYF. DNA for the CDR3: TGTGCCAGCAGCTTGAGGGACAGGAGCTACGAGCAGTACTTC.

CDR3 nucleotide sequence: TGTGCCTGGAGTCCTAGGGGGTGGCGGGCCCAGTACTTC. Translated: CAWSPRGWRAQYF. This chain joins TRBV30 and TRBJ2-5; tentative D call: TRBD1 (6 bases). The CDR3 extends over 13 amino acids. Trimming took off 2 bases at V and 9 bases at J, with 16 bases between the two ends. Germline assignment: CDR1 GTSNPN and CDR2 SVGIG (reference sequence).

This chain uses TRBV3-1 (or the pseudogene TRBV3-2) with TRBJ1-2; 7 bases fit TRBD1. The CDR3 runs 14 residues. The J segment lost 8 bases and the V segment lost 4 bases, leaving 10 bases of the junction unmatched. Germline V gene lookup returns CDR1 LGHDT and CDR2 YNNKEL (reference sequence). For the CDR3, the DNA is TGTGCCAGCAGCCTAAACAGGGGTGCGGGCGGCTACACCTTC. Its protein product is CASSLNRGAGGYTF.

The chain combines TRBV2 with TRBJ1-1; 9 bases agree with TRBD1. From germline, CDR1 is SNHLY and CDR2 FYNNEI. Germline trimming cut 5 bases from V and 6 bases from J; bases unmatched to any gene: 7. The CDR3 has 14 residues. CDR3 DNA sequence: TGTGCCAGCAGTTTACAGGGGGCTACCGCTGAAGCTTTCTTT. Translation gives CASSLQGATAEAFF.

The chain carries TRBV5-4 and TRBJ1-1, with D unclear. This CDR3 spans 14 amino acids. Looked up from germline, CDR1 is SGHNT and CDR2 is YYREEE (reference sequence). Trimming removed 7 bases at V and 9 bases at J, with 22 bases between. Here the CDR3 DNA reads TGTGCCAGCGCACCTTCGAATAACCGGGATAAAGCTTTCTTT. This sequence encodes CASAPSNNRDKAFF.

On this clone: One end of the junction does not line up with germline, which may come from a read error. V and J are TRBV5-5 and TRBJ1-5; D call uncertain. Germline V lookup: CDR1 SGHKS, CDR2 YYEKEE (reference sequence). CDR3 length: 15 residues. CDR3 region: CASSVLPQSSQPQHF. DNA of the CDR3: TGTGCCAGCAGCGTACTACCCCAGAGCAGTCAGCCCCAGCATTTT.

This sequence joins TRBV12-3 or TRBV12-4 and TRBJ2-1, with TRBD2 matching 9 bases. The J segment lost 15 bases and the V segment lost 11 bases, leaving 11 bases of the junction unmatched. The CDR3 is 11 residues long. The CDR3 region is CAARGGGDWFF. As DNA, the CDR3 is TGTGCCGCGCGGGGGGGCGGGGATTGGTTCTTC.

The CDR3 sequence: CASSQVGLVDEQFF. CDR3 nucleotide sequence: TGTGCCAGCAGCCAAGTTGGACTTGTGGATGAGCAGTTCTTC. The chain has TRBV4-2 and TRBJ2-1; TRBD2 is a possible D gene (5 bases). Deletions cut 1 base from V and 8 bases from J, with 12 bases between. Germline assignment: CDR1 LGHNA and CDR2 YNFKEQ. CDR3 length: 14 amino acids.

The rearrangement uses TRBV12-5 and TRBJ2-2; 10 nucleotides align to TRBD1. The germline V gene encodes CDR1 LGHNT and CDR2 FRNRAP. V lost 4 bases and J lost 4; bases outside the gene matches: 3. The CDR3 is made up of 15 amino acids. CDR3 loop: CASGWGTGATGELFF. CDR3 DNA: TGTGCTAGTGGTTGGGGGACAGGGGCCACCGGGGAGCTGTTTTTT.

The genes are TRBV5-4 and TRBJ2-4, with TRBD1 matching 7 bases. CDR1 SGHNT and CDR2 YYREEE come from the germline V gene (reference sequence). CDR3 size: 16 residues. J lost 1 base, V lost 3 bases, and 7 bases had no gene match. In DNA form, the CDR3 reads TGTGCCAGCAGCTGGGGACAGCCTGATGCCAAAAACATTCAGTACTTC. Its protein is CASSWGQPDAKNIQYF. The whole variable domain, filled in from reference TRBV5-4 and TRBJ2-4, reads ETGVTQSPTHLIKTRGQQVTLRCSSQSGHNTVSWYQQALGQGPQFIFQYYREEENGRGNFPPRFSGLQFPNYSSELNVNALELDDSALYLCASSWGQPDAKNIQYFGAGTRLSVL.

V usage is TRBV7-9 and J usage is TRBJ1-1; D not certain. Trimming left V 0 bases short and J 0 bases short, with 8 bases between. CDR1 SEHNR and CDR2 FQNEAQ come from the germline V gene (reference sequence). The CDR3 is made up of 15 amino acids. The CDR3 DNA follows: TGTGCCAGCAGCTTAGCGAGCAGGATGAACACTGAAGCTTTCTTT. Translating gives CASSLASRMNTEAFF.

The V gene is TRBV6-5, the J gene TRBJ2-2; D not resolved. This CDR3 spans 11 amino acids. Germline-derived CDR1 and CDR2 are MNHEY and SVGAGI. The V and J ends lost 7 bases and 4 bases respectively, with 4 bases between them. In DNA form, the CDR3 reads TGTGCCAGCACCCGCACCGGGGAGCTGTTTTTT. It specifies CASTRTGELFF.

The table lists this clone with a few counts. J is TRBJ2-1 and V is TRBV29-1; D perhaps matches TRBD1 (5 bases). The germline gives CDR1 SQVTM, CDR2 ANQGSEA. The ends were cut back, 0 bases at V and 3 bases at J, with 15 bases in the middle. This CDR3 region has 16 residues. CDR3 nucleotides: TGCAGCGTTGAAGAAAGGGGTCCTACCCTCTACAATGAGCAGTTCTTC. It encodes CSVEERGPTLYNEQFF.

This rearrangement joins TRBV9 to TRBJ1-3; no firm D call. The CDR3 covers 16 residues. Looked up from germline, CDR1 is SGDLS and CDR2 is YYNGEE. With 4 bases removed from V and 0 bases from J, the gap between germline ends came to 14 bases. The CDR3 nucleotides are TGTGCCAGCAGCTCCCGCGGAGATCTCTCTGGAAACACCATATATTTT. Translating gives CASSSRGDLSGNTIYF.

The V and J genes are TRBV6-5 and TRBJ2-7, with D maybe TRBD2 (7 bases). Germline V lookup: CDR1 MNHEY, CDR2 SVGAGI. Trimming left V 5 bases short and J 0 bases short, with 14 bases between. This CDR3 has 15 amino acids. The CDR3 nucleotides are TGTGCCAGCAGTACCCGGGGGGCGAGCTCCTACGAGCAGTACTTC. Translated, it gives CASSTRGASSYEQYF.

V is TRBV18 and J is TRBJ1-2; 9 positions match TRBD1. This CDR3 comprises 15 residues. The V gene end was trimmed by 2 bases and the J gene end by 6 bases; junction bases not matched to a gene: 7. Germline-derived CDR1 and CDR2 are KGHSH and LQKENI. The CDR3 sequence: CASSPGTGNLHGYTF. The CDR3 DNA reads TGTGCCAGCTCACCAGGGACAGGGAATTTGCATGGCTACACCTTC.

This chain links TRBV5-6 with TRBJ1-2; D may be TRBD1 (5 bases). This CDR3 spans 12 amino acids. V lost 7 bases to trimming and J lost 5 bases, with 12 bases between them. The germline V gene has CDR1 SGHDT and CDR2 YYEEEE. CDR3 sequence reads: CASHLGTYGYTF. DNA for the CDR3: TGTGCCAGCCATCTAGGGACTTATGGCTACACCTTC.

V usage is TRBV5-5 and J usage is TRBJ1-2; 10 positions match TRBD1. After removal of 5 bases from V and 2 bases from J, the junction contained 3 bases not matched to a gene. The CDR3 sequence is 14 residues long. In germline, CDR1 is SGHKS, CDR2 YYEKEE (reference sequence). The CDR3 protein is CASSRDRGNYGYTF. The CDR3 DNA follows: TGTGCCAGCAGTCGGGACAGGGGAAACTATGGCTACACCTTC.

This clone was recorded a few times. The chain employs TRBV18 and TRBJ1-1; 10 bases are shared with TRBD1. CDR1 KGHSH and CDR2 LQKENI come from the germline V gene. This CDR3 has 14 residues. V was clipped by 6 bases and J by 1 base; unmatched bases: 2. This chain's CDR3 is CASSGQGENTEAFF. CDR3 DNA: TGTGCCAGCTCTGGACAGGGGGAGAACACTGAAGCTTTCTTT.